A selection of T cell receptor beta chains follows, all from one sample in a study of cytomegalovirus exposure and HLA in healthy donors. Clones were sequenced by immunoSEQ multiplex PCR, and TCRdb holds only the in-frame ones, with some missing. The top ten clones hold roughly 0.83% of a sample with 150,000 to 200,000 clones, 90% to 97% of them seen once. Sequencing was carried out using PBMCs. The receptors were sampled from a woman aged 18-29 years in good health and CMV-seronegative. Both conserved end residues are part of each CDR3. Each record gives: V gene, CDR3 protein.

V: TRBV16
CDR3: CASSHGSGANVLTF

V: TRBV19
CDR3: CASSTSGGGINSPLHF

V: TRBV6-5
CDR3: CASSYSGANEKLFF

V: TRBV15
CDR3: CATSRTLAGGKETQYF

V: TRBV15
CDR3: CATSRESNTEAFF

V: TRBV19
CDR3: CASSRDRGYGYTF

V: TRBV30
CDR3: CAWSSGVSVYGYTF

V: TRBV7-9
CDR3: CASSSATDTREQYF

V: TRBV9
CDR3: CASTQTWTGAHNEQFF

V: TRBV19
CDR3: CASSQGQGVYNSPLHF

V: TRBV27
CDR3: CATWTVGQPQHF

V: TRBV5-1
CDR3: CASSLEGLALQYF

V: TRBV2
CDR3: CASKRQGVGGEQYF

V: TRBV6-1
CDR3: CASSEPTGGTYGYTF

V: TRBV5-6
CDR3: CASSLSTRGGIIKQFF

V: TRBV4-3
CDR3: CASSQTSTGSYEQYF

V: TRBV6-5
CDR3: CASRDRLLTEAFF

V: TRBV4-3
CDR3: CASSQAVAGVKDTQYF

V: TRBV6-5
CDR3: CASSRQGTNTGELFF

V: TRBV5-6
CDR3: CASSLREQETQYF

V: TRBV7-9
CDR3: CASSSGEGYGYTF

V: TRBV28
CDR3: CASTTTAQPQHF

V: TRBV11-2
CDR3: CASSLDLPGNFGANVLTF

V: TRBV5-8
CDR3: CASSLGPAGGQETQYF

V: TRBV6-5
CDR3: CASSQVGERNTEAFF

V: TRBV27
CDR3: CASTTHTRGTNEKLFF

V: TRBV4-1
CDR3: CASSQEPTSGGYYEQYF

V: TRBV29-1
CDR3: CSVEGSATMNTDTQYF

V: TRBV9
CDR3: CASSVGLLRSSTDTQYF

V: TRBV27
CDR3: CASSYSTGLLLTGELFF

V: TRBV4-1
CDR3: CASSLQGTGNTEAFF

V: TRBV7-2
CDR3: CASSQPSVSYEQYF

V: TRBV13
CDR3: CASSLVQSQETQYF

V: TRBV7-2
CDR3: CASSLVLPFGLGPAYEQYF

V: TRBV6-1
CDR3: CASSGLAGGETQYF

V: TRBV4-1
CDR3: CASSLSGTTNEKLFF

V: TRBV4-3
CDR3: CASSQTRDIYNSPLHF

V: TRBV7-2
CDR3: CASSLNRDRATGYTF

V: TRBV7-3
CDR3: CASSQTGTGGADTQYF

V: TRBV9
CDR3: CASSVGGLANYGYTF

V: TRBV6-1
CDR3: CASSVQGEMNTGELFF

V: TRBV9
CDR3: CASSVAVNAGNNYGYTF

V: TRBV27
CDR3: CASSLIGTGNTEAFF

V: TRBV10-3
CDR3: CAIGLGTGGEYEQYF

V: TRBV4-3
CDR3: CASSPLRGETQYF

V: TRBV18
CDR3: CASSPQAGGETQYF

V: TRBV7-9
CDR3: CASSLAVAGDQYF

V: TRBV5-4
CDR3: CASSLGLGQGTDTQYF

V: TRBV2
CDR3: CASSPSRGGSGASPLHF

V: TRBV19
CDR3: CASSKAGGTYEQYF

V: TRBV5-4
CDR3: CASHRDRVSDEQFF

V: TRBV15
CDR3: CATSRDLGGQRYEQYF

V: TRBV6-5
CDR3: CASSRDRGNEQFF

V: TRBV30
CDR3: CAWNNPDTQYF

V: TRBV6-5
CDR3: CASSYRQGNYGYTF